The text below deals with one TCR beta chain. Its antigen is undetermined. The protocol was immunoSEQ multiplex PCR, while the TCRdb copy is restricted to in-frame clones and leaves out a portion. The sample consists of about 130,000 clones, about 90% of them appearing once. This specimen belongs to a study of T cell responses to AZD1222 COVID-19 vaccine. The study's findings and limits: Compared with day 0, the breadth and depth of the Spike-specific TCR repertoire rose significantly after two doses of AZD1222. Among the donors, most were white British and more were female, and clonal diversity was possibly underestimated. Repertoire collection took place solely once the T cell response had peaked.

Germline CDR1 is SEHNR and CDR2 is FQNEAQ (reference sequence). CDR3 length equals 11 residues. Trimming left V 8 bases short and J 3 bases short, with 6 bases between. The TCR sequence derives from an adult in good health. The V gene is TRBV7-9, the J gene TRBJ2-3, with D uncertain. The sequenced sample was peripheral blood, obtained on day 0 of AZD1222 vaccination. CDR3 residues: CASPSTDTQYF. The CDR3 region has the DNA TGTGCCAGCCCCAGTACAGATACGCAGTATTTT. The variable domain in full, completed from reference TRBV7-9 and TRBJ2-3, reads DTGVSQNPRHKITKRGQNVTFRCDPISEHNRLYWYRQTLGQGPEFLTYFQNEAQLEKSRLLSDRFSAERPKGSFSTLEIQRTEQGDSAMYLCASPSTDTQYFGPGTRLTVL.